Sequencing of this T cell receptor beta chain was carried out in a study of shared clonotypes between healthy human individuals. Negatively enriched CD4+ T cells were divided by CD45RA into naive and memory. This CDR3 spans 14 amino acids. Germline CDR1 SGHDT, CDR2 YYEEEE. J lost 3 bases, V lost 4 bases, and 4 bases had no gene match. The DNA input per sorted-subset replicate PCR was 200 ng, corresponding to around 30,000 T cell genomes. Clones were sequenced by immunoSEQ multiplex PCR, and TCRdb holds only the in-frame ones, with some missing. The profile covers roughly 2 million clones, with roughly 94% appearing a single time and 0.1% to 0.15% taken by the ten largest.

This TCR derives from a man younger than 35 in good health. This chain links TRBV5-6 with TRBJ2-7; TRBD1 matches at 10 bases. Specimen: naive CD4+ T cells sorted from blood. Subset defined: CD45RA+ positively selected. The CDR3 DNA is TGTGCCAGCAGCGCCGGGACAGGGGTCTACGAGCAGTACTTC. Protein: CASSAGTGVYEQYF.